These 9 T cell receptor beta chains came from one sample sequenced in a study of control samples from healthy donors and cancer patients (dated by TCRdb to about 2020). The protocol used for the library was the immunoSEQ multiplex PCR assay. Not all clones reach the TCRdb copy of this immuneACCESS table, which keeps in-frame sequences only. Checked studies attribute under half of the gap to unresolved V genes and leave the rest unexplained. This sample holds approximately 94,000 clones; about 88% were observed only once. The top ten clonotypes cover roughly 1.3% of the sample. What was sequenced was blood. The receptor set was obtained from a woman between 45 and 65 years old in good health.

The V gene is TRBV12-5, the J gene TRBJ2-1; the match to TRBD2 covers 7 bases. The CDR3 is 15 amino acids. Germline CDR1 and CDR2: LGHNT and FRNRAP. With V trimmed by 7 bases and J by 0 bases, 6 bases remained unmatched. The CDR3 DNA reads TGTGCTAGTGCCCGAGGACTAGTCTCCTACAATGAGCAGTTCTTC. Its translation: CASARGLVSYNEQFF.

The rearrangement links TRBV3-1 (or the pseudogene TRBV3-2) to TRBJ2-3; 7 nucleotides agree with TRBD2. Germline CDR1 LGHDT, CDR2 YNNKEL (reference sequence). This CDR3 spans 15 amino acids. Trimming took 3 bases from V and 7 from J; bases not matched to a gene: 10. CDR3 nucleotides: TGTGCCAGCAGCCACCTGAGCGGGAAAGGAAATACGCAGTATTTT. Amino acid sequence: CASSHLSGKGNTQYF.

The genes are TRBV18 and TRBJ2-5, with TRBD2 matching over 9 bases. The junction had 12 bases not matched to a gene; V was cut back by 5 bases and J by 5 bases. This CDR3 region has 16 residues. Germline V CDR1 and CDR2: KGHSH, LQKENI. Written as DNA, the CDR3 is TGTGCCAGCTCATCCCCCGTAGCGGGGGTCTCTGAGACCCAGTACTTC. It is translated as CASSSPVAGVSETQYF.

In DNA form, the CDR3 reads TGTGCCAGTAGTAACTGGCGGGTTGGGAAAGATACGCAGTATTTT. It yields the protein CASSNWRVGKDTQYF. The chain couples TRBV19 to TRBJ2-3; TRBD2 is a possible D gene (5 bases). The CDR3 covers 15 residues. Germline V gene sequence: CDR1 LNHDA, CDR2 SQIVND (reference sequence). The V and J ends lost 4 bases and 5 bases respectively, with 16 bases between them. Filled out from reference TRBV19 and TRBJ2-3, the complete variable domain reads DGGITQSPKYLFRKEGQNVTLSCEQNLNHDAMYWYRQDPGQGLRLIYYSQIVNDFQKGDIAEGYSVSREKKESFPLTVTSAQKNPTAFYLCASSNWRVGKDTQYFGPGTRLTVL.

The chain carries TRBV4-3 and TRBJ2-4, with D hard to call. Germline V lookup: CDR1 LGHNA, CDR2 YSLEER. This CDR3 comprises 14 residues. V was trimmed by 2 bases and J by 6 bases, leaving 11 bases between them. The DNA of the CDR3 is TGCGCCAGCAGCCAAATGCGACGGTCAAACATTCAGTACTTC. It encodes CASSQMRRSNIQYF.

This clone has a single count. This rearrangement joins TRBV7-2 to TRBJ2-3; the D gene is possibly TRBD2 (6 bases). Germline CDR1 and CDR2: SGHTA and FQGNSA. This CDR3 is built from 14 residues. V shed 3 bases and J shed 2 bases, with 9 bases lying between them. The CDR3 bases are TGTGCCAGCAGCTTGAGGGACTCCACAGATACGCAGTATTTT. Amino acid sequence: CASSLRDSTDTQYF. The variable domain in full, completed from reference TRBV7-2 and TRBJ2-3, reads GAGVSQSPSNKVTEKGKDVELRCDPISGHTALYWYRQSLGQGLEFLIYFQGNSAPDKSGLPSDRFSAERTGGSVSTLTIQRTQQEDSAVYLCASSLRDSTDTQYFGPGTRLTVL.

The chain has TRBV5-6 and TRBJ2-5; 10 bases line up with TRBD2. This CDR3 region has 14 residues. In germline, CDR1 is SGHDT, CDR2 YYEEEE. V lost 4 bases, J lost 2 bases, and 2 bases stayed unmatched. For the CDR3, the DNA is TGTGCCAGCAGCCTACTAGCGGGGCAAGAGACCCAGTACTTC. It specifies CASSLLAGQETQYF.

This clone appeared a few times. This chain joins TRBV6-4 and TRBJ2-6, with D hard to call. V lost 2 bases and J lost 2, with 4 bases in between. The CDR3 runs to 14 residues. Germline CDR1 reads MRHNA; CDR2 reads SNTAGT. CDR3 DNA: TGTGCCAGCAGTGACAGGGCTGGGGCCAACGTCCTGACTTTC. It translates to CASSDRAGANVLTF.

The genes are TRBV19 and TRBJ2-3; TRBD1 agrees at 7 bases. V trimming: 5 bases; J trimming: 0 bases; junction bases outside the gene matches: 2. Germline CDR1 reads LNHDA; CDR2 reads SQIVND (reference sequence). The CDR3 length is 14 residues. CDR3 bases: TGTGCCAGTAGTCTGGGACAGAGCACAGATACGCAGTATTTT. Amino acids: CASSLGQSTDTQYF.